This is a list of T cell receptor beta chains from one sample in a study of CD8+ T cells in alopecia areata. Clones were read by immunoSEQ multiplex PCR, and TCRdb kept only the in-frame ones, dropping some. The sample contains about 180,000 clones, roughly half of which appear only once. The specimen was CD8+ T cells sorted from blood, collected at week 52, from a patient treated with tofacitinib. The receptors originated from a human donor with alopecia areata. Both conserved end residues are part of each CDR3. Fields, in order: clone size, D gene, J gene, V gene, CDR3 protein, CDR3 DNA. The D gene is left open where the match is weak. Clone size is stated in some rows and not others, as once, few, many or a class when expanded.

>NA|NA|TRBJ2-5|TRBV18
CASTGGLQETQYF
TGTGCCAGTACTGGGGGTTTACAAGAGACCCAGTACTTC
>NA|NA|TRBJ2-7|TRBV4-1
CASSQQTTGQRITYEQYF
TGCGCCAGCAGCCAGCAAACGACAGGACAGCGAATTACCTACGAGCAGTACTTC
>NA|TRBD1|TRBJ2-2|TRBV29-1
CSVRTGVNTGELFF
TGCAGCGTTAGGACAGGAGTAAACACCGGGGAGCTGTTTTTT
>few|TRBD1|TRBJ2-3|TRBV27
CASSPTGQADTQYF
TGTGCCAGCAGTCCCACCGGACAGGCAGATACGCAGTATTTT
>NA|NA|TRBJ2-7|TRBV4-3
CASSPAKGQWPYEQYF
TGCGCCAGCAGCCCGGCGAAAGGACAGTGGCCCTACGAGCAGTACTTC
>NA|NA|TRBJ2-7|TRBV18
CASSPQGMGEQYF
TGTGCCAGCTCACCACAAGGGATGGGCGAGCAGTACTTC
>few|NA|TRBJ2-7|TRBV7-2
CASSQIGGSYEQYF
TGTGCCAGCAGCCAGATAGGAGGGTCCTACGAGCAGTACTTC
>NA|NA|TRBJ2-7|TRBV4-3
CASSQDPRAGTYEQYF
TGCGCCAGCAGCCAAGATCCCAGGGCGGGAACCTACGAGCAGTACTTC
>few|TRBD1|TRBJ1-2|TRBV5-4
CASSSGGTGEVDGYTF
TGTGCCAGCAGCTCTGGGGGGACAGGGGAAGTGGATGGCTACACCTTC
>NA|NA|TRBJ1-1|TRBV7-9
CASSPRGLRVVGTEAFF
TGTGCCAGCAGCCCAAGGGGACTCCGTGTTGTAGGGACTGAAGCTTTCTTT
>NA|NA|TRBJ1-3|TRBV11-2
CASSLILSHRDSGNTIYF
TGTGCCAGCAGCTTAATCTTATCCCACAGGGACTCTGGAAACACCATATATTTT
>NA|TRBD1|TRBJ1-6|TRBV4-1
CASSQRDSYNSPLHF
TGCGCCAGCAGCCAACGGGACAGCTATAATTCACCCCTCCACTTT
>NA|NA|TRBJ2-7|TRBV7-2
CASSLVAGKSYEQYF
TGTGCCAGCAGCTTAGTTGCGGGGAAGTCCTACGAGCAGTACTTC
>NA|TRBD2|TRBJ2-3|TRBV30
CAWSTTSGGTDTQYF
TGTGCCTGGAGTACTACTAGCGGGGGCACAGATACGCAGTATTTT
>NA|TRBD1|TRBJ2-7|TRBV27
CASSSSTGQITYEQYF
TGTGCCAGCAGTTCCTCGACAGGGCAGATCACCTACGAGCAGTACTTC
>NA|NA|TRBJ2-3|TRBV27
CASRQHTDTQYF
TGTGCCAGCAGGCAGCACACAGATACGCAGTATTTT
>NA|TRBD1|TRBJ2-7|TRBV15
CATSRLVLIQGATHEQYF
TGTGCCACCAGCAGACTCGTCCTTATCCAGGGGGCGACCCACGAGCAGTACTTC
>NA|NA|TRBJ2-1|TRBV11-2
CASSYLDNEQFF
TGTGCCAGCAGCTACCTAGACAATGAGCAGTTCTTC
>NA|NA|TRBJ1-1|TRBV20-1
CSATNTEAFF
TGCAGTGCTACCAACACTGAAGCTTTCTTT
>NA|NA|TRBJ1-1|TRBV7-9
CASSFRDVEAFF
TGTGCCAGCAGCTTCCGGGACGTGGAAGCTTTCTTT
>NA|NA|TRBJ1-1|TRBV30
CAWIDWGGDTEAFF
TGTGCCTGGATTGATTGGGGGGGGGACACTGAAGCTTTCTTT
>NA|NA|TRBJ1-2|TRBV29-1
CSVADGYGYTF
TGCAGCGTTGCAGATGGCTATGGCTACACCTTC
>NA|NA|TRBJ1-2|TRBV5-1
CASRGWAEDYGYTF
TGCGCCAGCCGAGGGTGGGCAGAAGACTATGGCTACACCTTC
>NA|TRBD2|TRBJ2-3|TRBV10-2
CASSEPLAGGHTDTQYF
TGCGCCAGCAGTGAGCCGTTAGCGGGGGGCCACACAGATACGCAGTATTTT
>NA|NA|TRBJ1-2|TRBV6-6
CASSPPERRFYTF
TGTGCCAGCAGTCCCCCGGAGAGGCGATTCTACACCTTC
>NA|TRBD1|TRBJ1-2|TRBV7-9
CASSLGQGLYGYTF
TGTGCCAGCAGCTTAGGACAGGGCCTCTATGGCTACACCTTC
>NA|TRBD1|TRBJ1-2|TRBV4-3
CASSQETGESYYGYTF
TGCGCCAGCAGCCAAGAGACAGGGGAGTCCTACTATGGCTACACCTTC
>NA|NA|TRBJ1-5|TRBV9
CASSRGGDQYQPQHF
TGTGCCAGCAGTAGAGGGGGGGATCAGTATCAGCCCCAGCATTTT
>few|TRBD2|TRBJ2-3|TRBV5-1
CASSLIFSGGASDTQYF
TGCGCCAGCAGCTTGATTTTTAGCGGGGGGGCCTCAGATACGCAGTATTTT
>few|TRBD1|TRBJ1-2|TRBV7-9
CASSVPGQGGDGYTF
TGTGCCAGCAGCGTCCCGGGACAGGGGGGTGATGGCTACACCTTC
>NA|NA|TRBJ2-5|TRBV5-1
CASSRDFQETQYF
TGCGCCAGCAGCCGGGACTTTCAAGAGACCCAGTACTTC
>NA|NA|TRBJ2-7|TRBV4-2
CASSQGADGGFYEQYF
TGTGCCAGCAGCCAAGGGGCGGACGGGGGTTTCTACGAGCAGTACTTC
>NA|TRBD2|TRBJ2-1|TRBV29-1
CSVGTSGGPNEQFF
TGCAGCGTTGGAACTAGCGGGGGACCAAATGAGCAGTTCTTC
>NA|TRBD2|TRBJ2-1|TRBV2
CASRGRLAGGHNEQFF
TGTGCCAGCAGGGGGAGGCTCGCGGGGGGCCACAATGAGCAGTTCTTC
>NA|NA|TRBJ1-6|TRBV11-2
CASSLIPSNSPLHF
TGTGCCAGCAGCTTAATCCCGAGTAATTCACCCCTCCACTTT
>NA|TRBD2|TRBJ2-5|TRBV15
CATSREGLAGLEYQETQYF
TGTGCCACCAGCAGAGAGGGGCTAGCGGGCTTGGAGTACCAAGAGACCCAGTACTTC
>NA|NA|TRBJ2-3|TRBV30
CAWTGGNSDTQYF
TGTGCCTGGACGGGGGGCAACTCGGATACGCAGTATTTT
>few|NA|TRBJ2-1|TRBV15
CATRDEGTGSYNEQFF
TGTGCCACCCGCGACGAGGGTACGGGGTCCTACAATGAGCAGTTCTTC
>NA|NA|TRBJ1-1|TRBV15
CATSRPAVGSNTEAFF
TGTGCCACCAGCAGACCCGCCGTGGGGTCTAACACTGAAGCTTTCTTT
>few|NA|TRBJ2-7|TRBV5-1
CASSDRYYEQYF
TGCGCCAGCAGCGACAGGTATTACGAGCAGTACTTC
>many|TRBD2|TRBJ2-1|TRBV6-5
CASSYSSSGGNEQFF
TGTGCCAGCAGTTACTCGAGTAGCGGGGGCAATGAGCAGTTCTTC
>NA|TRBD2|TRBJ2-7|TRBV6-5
CASSLLAGGIYEQYF
TGTGCCAGCAGTCTACTAGCGGGGGGGATCTACGAGCAGTACTTC